This T cell receptor beta chain comes out of a study of cytomegalovirus exposure and HLA in healthy donors. General observations from the study: Three chains tied to CMV proved CMV antigen-specific in vitro. The study had only CMV serostatus as immune exposure information.

The CDR3 length is 13 residues. Germline CDR1 and CDR2: SGHNT and YYREEE (reference sequence). V lost 6 bases and J lost 0, with 9 bases in between. 60 Vbeta and 13 Jbeta primers were used in PCR. Produced via immunoSEQ multiplex PCR; TCRdb's table is partial and in-frame only. The sample includes roughly 110,000 clones, over 60% seen only once; the top ten take roughly 2.4%. As to this clone: What it binds is unknown.

V usage is TRBV5-4 and J usage is TRBJ2-5; D call uncertain. What was sequenced was PBMCs. This receptor was obtained from a woman aged 30 to 39 in good health and CMV-seronegative. CDR3 in amino acids: CASTLQNQETQYF. The CDR3 region has the DNA TGTGCCAGCACCCTACAGAACCAAGAGACCCAGTACTTC.